This T cell receptor (beta chain) was sequenced in a study of T cells in Graves' hyperthyroidism and ophthalmopathy. Amplification targeted TCR beta CDR3 regions from RNA transcripts. A set of HTBI primers served as the primers for a first-round RT-PCR of the TCR CDR3. TCRdb itself ran the multiplex PCR reads through MiXCR, one entry per CDR3 protein. The sample contains approximately 380,000 distinct CDR3 sequences, 15% to 20% of which appear only once. Germline V CDR1 and CDR2: MNHEY, SMNVEV (reference sequence). There are 13 residues in the CDR3. V shed 8 bases, J shed 9 bases, and the junction held 4 bases outside the gene matches. This clonotype was seen more than once but under ten times.

The clonotype was recovered from a man younger than 30 with Graves' ophthalmopathy. The chain links TRBV27 to TRBJ1-6; 10 positions agree with TRBD1. The sequencing sample was made of blood. The CDR3 here is CASRDRGVSPLHF. Written as DNA, the CDR3 is TGTGCCAGCCGGGACAGGGGTGTTTCACCCCTCCACTTT.